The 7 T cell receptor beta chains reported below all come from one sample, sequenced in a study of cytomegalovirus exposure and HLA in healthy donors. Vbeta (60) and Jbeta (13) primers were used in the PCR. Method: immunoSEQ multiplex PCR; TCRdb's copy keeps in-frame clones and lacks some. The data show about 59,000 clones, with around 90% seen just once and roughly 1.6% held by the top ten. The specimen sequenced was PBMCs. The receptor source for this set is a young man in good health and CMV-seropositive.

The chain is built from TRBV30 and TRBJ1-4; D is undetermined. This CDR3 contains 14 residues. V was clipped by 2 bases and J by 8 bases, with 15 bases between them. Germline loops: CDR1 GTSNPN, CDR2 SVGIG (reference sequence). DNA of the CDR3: TGTGCCTGGAGTCCCGAGGCCCTACGAGAAAAACTGTTTTTT. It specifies CAWSPEALREKLFF.

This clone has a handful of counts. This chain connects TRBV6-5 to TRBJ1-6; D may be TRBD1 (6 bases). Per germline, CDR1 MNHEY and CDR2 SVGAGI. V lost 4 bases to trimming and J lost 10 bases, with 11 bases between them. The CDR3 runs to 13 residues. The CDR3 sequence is CASSSDRGSPLHF. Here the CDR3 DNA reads TGTGCCAGCAGTTCGGACAGAGGCTCACCCCTCCACTTT.

The CDR3 DNA reads TGTGCCAGCAGTTCAGACAGGGTCGGCTACACCTTC. Translated, it gives CASSSDRVGYTF. J is TRBJ1-2 and V is TRBV28; 7 nucleotides align to TRBD1. This CDR3 is 12 amino acids long. V lost 4 bases, J lost 8 bases, and 4 bases stayed unmatched. Germline V gives CDR1 MDHEN, CDR2 SYDVKM.

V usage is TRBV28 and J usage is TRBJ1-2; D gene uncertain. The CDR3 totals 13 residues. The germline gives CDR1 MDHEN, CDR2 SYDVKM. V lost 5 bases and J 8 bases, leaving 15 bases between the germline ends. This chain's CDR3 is CASSPRVEDGYTF. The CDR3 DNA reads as TGTGCCAGCAGTCCCCGTGTGGAGGACGGCTACACCTTC.

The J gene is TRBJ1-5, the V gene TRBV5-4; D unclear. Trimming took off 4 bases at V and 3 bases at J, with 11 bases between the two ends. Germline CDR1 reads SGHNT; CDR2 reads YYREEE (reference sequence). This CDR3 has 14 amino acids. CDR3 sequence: CASSPQPDNQPQHF. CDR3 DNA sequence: TGTGCCAGCAGCCCACAGCCTGACAATCAGCCCCAGCATTTT.

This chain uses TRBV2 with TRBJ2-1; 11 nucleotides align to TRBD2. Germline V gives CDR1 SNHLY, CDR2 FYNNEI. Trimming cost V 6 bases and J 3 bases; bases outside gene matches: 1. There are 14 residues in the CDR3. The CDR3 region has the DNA TGTGCCAGCAGGGGGACTAGCGGCTACAATGAGCAGTTCTTC. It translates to CASRGTSGYNEQFF.

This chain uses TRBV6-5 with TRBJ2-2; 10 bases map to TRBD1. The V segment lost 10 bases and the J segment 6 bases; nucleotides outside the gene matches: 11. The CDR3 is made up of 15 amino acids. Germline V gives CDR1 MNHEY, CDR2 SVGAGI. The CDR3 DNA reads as TGTGCCACTCAGGTGGACAGGGGGATCTCCGGGGAGCTGTTTTTT. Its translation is CATQVDRGISGELFF.